The clone carrying this TCR beta chain was counted between two and nine times. As yet, its antigen is unknown. A library of TCRbeta sequences, prepared with unique molecular identifiers, was generated. TCRdb used MiXCR to reprocess the PCR reads, holding one entry per CDR3 protein. The sample holds about 440,000 distinct CDR3 sequences, approximately 41% seen once. Germline CDR1 reads SGHTA; CDR2 reads FQGNSA. The CDR3 runs 14 residues. V lost 0 bases, J lost 8 bases, and 11 bases lay in between. The data belong to a study of T-cell reconstitution after alpha-beta-depleted transplantation in children. Whole-study findings and limits: T-cell numbers and diversity, one year after transplant, stemmed largely from T cells that were newly produced. TCRbeta diversity was high at day 60 in some patients (a result of surviving recipient T cells and thymic progenitors).

The sequenced sample was PBMCs, obtained before TCRalphabeta/CD19-depleted stem cell transplant. The J gene is TRBJ2-1, the V gene TRBV7-2; D could derive from TRBD1 or TRBD2 (5 bases each). The receptor was isolated from a girl aged 2 to 9 with aplastic anemia, due to receive a stem cell transplant. This CDR3 is CASSLAGPWDEQFF. CDR3 bases: TGTGCCAGCAGCTTAGCGGGACCATGGGATGAGCAGTTCTTC.